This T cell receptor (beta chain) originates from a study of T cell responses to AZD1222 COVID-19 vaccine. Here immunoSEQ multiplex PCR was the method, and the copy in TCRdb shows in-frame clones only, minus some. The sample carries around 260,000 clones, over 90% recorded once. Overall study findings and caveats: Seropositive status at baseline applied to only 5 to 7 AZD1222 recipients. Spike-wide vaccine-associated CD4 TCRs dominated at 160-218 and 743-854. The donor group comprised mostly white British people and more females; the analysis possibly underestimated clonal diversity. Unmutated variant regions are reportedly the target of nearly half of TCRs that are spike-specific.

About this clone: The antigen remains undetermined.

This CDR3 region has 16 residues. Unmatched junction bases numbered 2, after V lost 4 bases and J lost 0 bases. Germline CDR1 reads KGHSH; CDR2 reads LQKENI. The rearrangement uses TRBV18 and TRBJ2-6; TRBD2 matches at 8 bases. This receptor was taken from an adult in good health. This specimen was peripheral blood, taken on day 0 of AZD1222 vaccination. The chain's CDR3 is CASSLAGGSGANVLTF. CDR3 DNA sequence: TGTGCCAGCTCACTGGCGGGGGGCTCTGGGGCCAACGTCCTGACTTTC. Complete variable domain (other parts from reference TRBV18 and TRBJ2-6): NAGVMQNPRHLVRRRGQEARLRCSPMKGHSHVYWYRQLPEEGLKFMVYLQKENIIDESGMPKERFSAEFPKEGPSILRIQQVVRGDSAAYFCASSLAGGSGANVLTFGAGSRLTVL.